Sequencing of this T cell receptor (beta chain) was carried out in a study of response to subunit inactivated influenza vaccine. To note about this clonotype: Its specificity is not known.

General study results and limits: The authors put forward the suggestion that each seasonal influenza vaccination may bring in only a limited number of new T cells.

TCRdb re-called the RT-PCR reads through MiXCR, storing one row per CDR3 protein. This table has more than 200,000 distinct CDR3 sequences, 10% to 15% appearing once. The material was non-naive T cells sorted from PBMCs, obtained around 15 days before vaccination. The origin of this receptor is a man aged 50 to 60 who received an inactivated influenza vaccine.

In DNA form, the CDR3 reads TGTGCCAGCAGCGTAGCTGGGAGATCCGGGGAGCTGTTTTTT. It specifies CASSVAGRSGELFF. This chain uses TRBV9 with TRBJ2-2, with D perhaps TRBD2 (5 bases). This CDR3 is 14 amino acids long. V was trimmed by 0 bases and J by 6 bases, leaving 9 bases between them. In germline, CDR1 is SGDLS, CDR2 YYNGEE.